This TCR beta chain was sequenced in a study of cytomegalovirus exposure and HLA in healthy donors. The CDR3 loop spans 12 amino acids. V shed 6 bases and J shed 4 bases, with 9 bases lying between them. Germline V CDR1 and CDR2: MGHDK, SYGVNS. The primer mix had 60 Vbeta and 13 Jbeta primers. This table comes from immunoSEQ multiplex PCR, and its TCRdb copy is limited to in-frame clones, with some not included. The sample holds around 120,000 clones, 60% to 80% seen once. Comments on this clone: Its antigen remains unidentified.

Points from the study as a whole: Generally TCR sequences proved uncommon, though certain public TCRs appeared in numerous donors. HLA restriction was apparent for most CMV-associated TCR beta chains in a later analysis. Analyses of presence/absence relied on an assumption of roughly uniform sequencing depth across donors. The classifier was said to identify cytomegalovirus status with high specificity and sensitivity.

The sequence was obtained from a man aged 50 or older in good health and CMV-seropositive. V usage is TRBV25-1 and J usage is TRBJ1-1, with D perhaps TRBD1 (6 bases). The sequenced sample consisted of PBMCs. The DNA of the CDR3 is TGTGCCAGCAGGCAGGGGAGCACTGAAGCTTTCTTT. Protein product: CASRQGSTEAFF.